This T cell receptor (beta chain) was profiled in a study of blood T cell repertoires in COVID-19. Overall study context: Nucleic acid was either cDNA or gDNA, and it came from T cells, B-cell-depleted T cells, or PBMCs.

In the original workflow: Quantification of nucleated cells was approximated via reference gene primer amplification. Here immunoSEQ multiplex PCR was the method, and the copy in TCRdb shows in-frame clones only, minus some. The V and J calls and clone size are taken from that table; D and trimming were inferred from the DNA. The profile shows about 230,000 clones, roughly 86% of them singletons. This CDR3 has 16 residues. V was cut by 1 base and J by 4 bases, with 17 bases left in between. Germline CDR1 MNHNS, CDR2 SASEGT. This clone appeared a few times. The sequenced sample consisted of peripheral blood. V gene TRBV6-1 combines with J gene TRBJ2-7, with a weak D call TRBD2 (6 bases). This sequence originates from a woman aged 55-69 years with acute or convalescent COVID-19. CDR3 in DNA: TGTGCCAGCAGTGAAGGGGCCCGGGGGAAAAGGTACGAGCAGTACTTC. It specifies CASSEGARGKRYEQYF.